The entry below gives a single T cell receptor (beta chain) sequence along with its context. Preparation of the TCRbeta library used unique molecular identifiers. Each CDR3 protein gets one entry after TCRdb re-called the PCR reads with MiXCR. The sample contains a few hundred thousand distinct CDR3 sequences, 27% of which appear only once. After removal of 6 bases from V and 4 bases from J, the junction contained 9 bases not matched to a gene. This CDR3 has 15 amino acids. The data stem from a study of T-cell reconstitution after alpha-beta-depleted transplantation in children. The specimen was PBMCs, collected before TCRalphabeta/CD19-depleted stem cell transplant. This chain links TRBV12-3 or TRBV12-4 with TRBJ2-1; 7 bases map to TRBD2. The sequence derives from a boy less than two years old with Wiskott-Aldrich syndrome, due to receive a stem cell transplant. The DNA for the CDR3 is TGTGCCAGCAGGCAGTGGGACTACGAATACAATGAGCAGTTCTTC. Encoded protein: CASRQWDYEYNEQFF.